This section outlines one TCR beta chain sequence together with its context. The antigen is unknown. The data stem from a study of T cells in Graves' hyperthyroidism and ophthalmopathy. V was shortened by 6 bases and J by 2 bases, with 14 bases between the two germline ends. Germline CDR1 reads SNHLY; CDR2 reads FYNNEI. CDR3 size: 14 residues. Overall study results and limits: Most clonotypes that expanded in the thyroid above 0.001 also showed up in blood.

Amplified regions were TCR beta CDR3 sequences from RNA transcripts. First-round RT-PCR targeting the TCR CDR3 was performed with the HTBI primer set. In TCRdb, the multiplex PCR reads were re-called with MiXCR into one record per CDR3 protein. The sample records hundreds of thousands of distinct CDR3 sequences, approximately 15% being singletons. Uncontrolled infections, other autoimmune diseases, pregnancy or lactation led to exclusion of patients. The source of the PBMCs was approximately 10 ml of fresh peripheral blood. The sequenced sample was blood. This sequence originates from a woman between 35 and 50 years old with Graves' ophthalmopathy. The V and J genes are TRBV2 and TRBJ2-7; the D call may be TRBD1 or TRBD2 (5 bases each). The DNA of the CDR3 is TGTGCCAGCAGCCCCCCGGGACGGCCCTACGAGCAGTACTTC. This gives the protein CASSPPGRPYEQYF.